Below, 21 T cell receptor beta chains from the same sample are listed, as sequenced in a study of patients and donors after allogeneic stem cell transplantation. Each CDR3 protein is one row after TCRdb ran MiXCR on the RT-PCR reads. The profile covers 9,000 to 10,000 distinct CDR3 sequences, with 5.9% appearing a single time and about 24% taken by the ten largest. Sequences were obtained from blood, either unsorted or a sorted T cell fraction (not recorded which). The receptors shown here come from a human donor who was either an allogeneic HSCT recipient or a stem cell or donor lymphocyte infusion donor (not recorded which). It is not recorded whose cells these are; they may come from a transplant donor.

This clonotype was seen a handful of times. The V call is TRBV28, the J call TRBJ2-5, with 7 bases that match TRBD2. Germline CDR1 reads MDHEN; CDR2 reads SYDVKM. V gave up 6 bases and J gave up 2 bases; unmatched junction bases: 15. The CDR3 has 17 residues. This CDR3 is CASRVPLGGVSQETQYF. CDR3 bases: TGTGCCAGCAGAGTACCTTTGGGGGGGGTGAGTCAAGAGACCCAGTACTTC.

This clonotype was found many times. The rearrangement uses TRBV10-3 and TRBJ2-5, with D hard to call. This CDR3 contains 17 residues. Trimming removed 0 bases from V and 4 bases from J, with 18 bases in between. Germline lookup yields CDR1 ENHRY and CDR2 SYGVKD. CDR3 DNA: TGTGCCATCAGTGAGTCGGGTCGTATGGAAGGTAGAGAGACCCAGTACTTC. Encoded protein: CAISESGRMEGRETQYF.

This clonotype has just a few counts. The chain has TRBV28 and TRBJ2-4; 7 bases map to TRBD1. Losses at the gene ends were 6 bases for V and 5 bases for J; bases not matched to a gene: 13. The germline V gene encodes CDR1 MDHEN and CDR2 SYDVKM. This CDR3 region has 16 residues. CDR3 sequence reads: CASSPGTAEGQNIQYF. CDR3 DNA: TGTGCCAGCAGCCCGGGGACAGCCGAGGGACAAAACATTCAGTACTTC. The full variable domain, in which reference TRBV28 and TRBJ2-4 provide the parts outside the CDR3, is DVKVTQSSRYLVKRTGEKVFLECVQDMDHENMFWYRQDPGLGLRLIYFSYDVKMKEKGDIPEGYSVSREKKERFSLILESASTNQTSMYLCASSPGTAEGQNIQYFGAGTRLSVL.

At least ten counts were recorded for this clonotype. V gene TRBV2 combines with J gene TRBJ1-3; D ambiguous. The CDR3 runs to 16 residues. V lost 2 bases to trimming and J lost 3 bases, with 14 bases between them. Looked up from germline, CDR1 is SNHLY and CDR2 is FYNNEI. This CDR3 reads CASSELGLVRGNTIYF. The CDR3 DNA follows: TGTGCCAGCAGTGAATTGGGGTTAGTCCGTGGAAACACCATATATTTT.

By share, this clonotype ranks as medium-sized (0.01 to 0.1%). The chain is built from TRBV20-1 and TRBJ1-6; D unclear. The V gene lost 6 bases and the J gene lost 7 bases, with 19 bases spanning the gap. Germline CDR1 reads DFQATT; CDR2 reads SNEGSKA (reference sequence). CDR3 length equals 15 residues. The CDR3 here is CSAEYIFLQNSPLHF. Here the CDR3 DNA reads TGCAGTGCGGAATACATATTCCTCCAGAATTCACCCCTCCACTTT.

By its share, this clonotype is medium-sized (0.01 to 0.1%). V and J are TRBV12-3 or TRBV12-4 and TRBJ1-5, with 9 bases that match TRBD1. The length of the CDR3 is 16 residues. V was pared by 1 base and J by 11 bases, with 12 bases of the junction left unmatched. The CDR3 protein is CASSLVGTGSYQAQHF. As DNA, the CDR3 is TGTGCCAGCAGTTTAGTGGGGACAGGGAGTTACCAGGCCCAGCATTTT.

This clonotype was seen many times. V gene TRBV28 combines with J gene TRBJ2-7, with 11 bases lining up with TRBD1. CDR3 size: 16 residues. The trim removed 2 bases at V and 0 bases at J, leaving 3 bases unmatched. Per germline, CDR1 MDHEN and CDR2 SYDVKM. The CDR3 DNA reads as TGTGCCAGCAGTTTAGGGGGGACAGGGGGCTCCTACGAGCAGTACTTC. Amino acids: CASSLGGTGGSYEQYF.

This clonotype occurred many times. This sequence joins TRBV3-1 and TRBJ2-5; D is possibly TRBD2 (6 bases). The length of the CDR3 is 14 residues. The V end lost 5 bases, the J end lost 2 bases, and 12 bases lay between the germline ends. The germline V gene has CDR1 LGHDT and CDR2 YNNKEL (reference sequence). The chain's CDR3 is CASSIAGLQETQYF. The CDR3 DNA follows: TGTGCCAGCAGCATTGCGGGGCTACAAGAGACCCAGTACTTC.

Within the sample, this clonotype is medium-sized. The chain combines TRBV18 with TRBJ2-3; a weak D match, TRBD2 (7 bases). The CDR3 covers 17 residues. Trimming took 1 base from V and 6 from J, leaving 20 bases between them. In germline, CDR1 is KGHSH, CDR2 LQKENI. The CDR3 region is CASSPRGQREIGDTQYF. CDR3 nucleotides: TGTGCCAGCTCACCACGGGGGCAGCGGGAAATAGGGGATACGCAGTATTTT.

A remark on this clonotype: Compared with germline, one end of the junction differs, possibly owing to a read error. V usage is TRBV6-2 or TRBV6-3 and J usage is TRBJ2-3; 7 bases are shared with TRBD2. The CDR3 spans 15 residues. Germline CDR1 is MNHEY and CDR2 is SVGEGT. As DNA, the CDR3 is TGTGCCAGCAGGCACGCGGGAGCGAACACAGATACGCGGTATTTT. It is translated as CASRHAGANTDTRYF.

This clonotype ranks as medium-sized. The chain uses TRBV29-1 and TRBJ2-2, with D perhaps matching TRBD1 (6 bases). This CDR3 has 14 residues. The germline gives CDR1 SQVTM, CDR2 ANQGSEA. The ends were cut back, 0 bases at V and 7 bases at J, with 12 bases in the middle. CDR3 sequence (DNA): TGCAGCGTTGAAGATCGACCAGGGGACGGGGAGCTGTTTTTT. Its protein product is CSVEDRPGDGELFF.

This clonotype has more than one count but fewer than ten. This sequence joins TRBV5-1 and TRBJ2-7; 9 nucleotides agree with TRBD1. V gave up 1 base and J gave up 4 bases; unmatched junction bases: 9. This CDR3 is 16 amino acids long. Per germline, CDR1 SGHRS and CDR2 YFSETQ. The CDR3 spells CASSLLSGTGRYEQYF. In DNA, the CDR3 is TGCGCCAGCAGCTTGCTTTCGGGGACAGGGAGGTACGAGCAGTACTTC.

The chain is built from TRBV30 and TRBJ2-1; 12 bases are a match to TRBD2. This CDR3 has 16 residues. The V and J ends lost 0 bases and 9 bases, in that order; junction bases with no gene match: 9. The germline CDR1 and CDR2 sequences are GTSNPN and SVGIG (reference sequence). The CDR3 sequence: CAWSVLAGGPAAEQFF. The CDR3 DNA follows: TGTGCCTGGAGTGTACTAGCGGGAGGCCCTGCGGCTGAGCAGTTCTTC.

In this sample, this clonotype turned up many times. The chain combines TRBV19 with TRBJ2-1; 7 bases match TRBD2. Germline V gives CDR1 LNHDA, CDR2 SQIVND (reference sequence). The J segment lost 10 bases and the V segment lost 4 bases, leaving 4 bases of the junction unmatched. The CDR3 is made up of 12 amino acids. The CDR3 region has the DNA TGTGCCAGTAGTAGGACTAGTGGCGAGCAGTTCTTC. It codes for CASSRTSGEQFF.

The chain is built from TRBV29-1 and TRBJ2-1; a possible D gene is TRBD1 (5 bases). The CDR3 covers 12 residues. CDR1 and CDR2 (germline): SQVTM, ANQGSEA. Deletions cut 4 bases from V and 5 bases from J, with 9 bases between. CDR3 loop: CSVAQTDNEQFF. In DNA form, the CDR3 reads TGCAGCGTTGCGCAGACAGACAATGAGCAGTTCTTC.

Many counts were recorded for this clonotype. The chain employs TRBV12-3 or TRBV12-4 and TRBJ1-5; 7 nucleotides match TRBD1. The CDR3 loop spans 17 amino acids. Unmatched junction bases numbered 9, after V lost 4 bases and J lost 0 bases. The CDR3 sequence is CASSSRDRGVSNQPQHF. The CDR3 DNA is TGTGCCAGCAGTTCCCGGGACAGAGGAGTTAGCAATCAGCCCCAGCATTTT.

This clonotype was found many times. The gene calls are TRBV5-1 and TRBJ2-2; 8 bases match TRBD2. This CDR3 comprises 17 residues. With 1 base clipped from V and 2 bases from J, the junction kept 7 bases outside the gene matches. Germline CDR1 and CDR2: SGHRS and YFSETQ. The CDR3 DNA reads TGCGCCAGCAGCTTGACTAGCGGAGGTCCTAACACCGGGGAGCTGTTTTTT. It encodes CASSLTSGGPNTGELFF.

This clonotype came up many times. V is TRBV5-8 and J is TRBJ1-2; D gene ambiguous. V gave up 4 bases and J gave up 2 bases, with 6 bases separating them. Per germline, CDR1 SGHTS and CDR2 YDEGEE. This CDR3 spans 12 amino acids. CDR3 in amino acids: CASSTKNYGYTF. The DNA of the CDR3 is TGTGCCAGCAGCACAAAGAACTATGGCTACACCTTC.

This clonotype has a count of ten or more. The rearrangement joins TRBV3-1 to TRBJ2-3; D tentatively reads TRBD1 or TRBD2 (7 bases each). Germline V CDR1 and CDR2: LGHDT, YNNKEL (reference sequence). CDR3 length: 18 amino acids. V was pared by 2 bases and J by 6 bases, with 24 bases between. CDR3 sequence reads: CASSQSGGPLRGYDTQYF. The CDR3, as DNA: TGTGCCAGCAGCCAATCCGGGGGGCCCCTCAGGGGGTATGATACGCAGTATTTT.

The CDR3 nucleotides read TGCGCCAGCAGTGACTTAGCGGGAGGGCCGGAGACCCAGTACTTC. It yields the protein CASSDLAGGPETQYF. V gene TRBV10-2 combines with J gene TRBJ2-5; 11 bases are shared with TRBD2. Trimming cost V 3 bases and J 5 bases; bases outside gene matches: 5. The CDR3 runs 15 residues. The germline V gene encodes CDR1 WSHSY and CDR2 SAAADI.

This clonotype was seen repeatedly, ten times or more. The chain uses TRBV3-1 and TRBJ2-7; D is unresolved. Trimming removed 0 bases at V and 7 bases at J, with 4 bases between. The CDR3 is made up of 11 amino acids. Per germline, CDR1 LGHDT and CDR2 YNNKEL (reference sequence). CDR3 in DNA: TGTGCCAGCAGCCAAGACGGTGAGCAGTACTTC. Its translation is CASSQDGEQYF.